A single sample gave rise to the 22 T cell receptor beta chains below, sequenced in a study of OX40 agonist ivuxolimab in advanced cancers. Profiled with immunoSEQ multiplex PCR; TCRdb holds only in-frame clones, not every one. The sample lists about 69,000 clones, around 80% seen once, with about 2.1% in the top ten. The specimen was CD4+ or CD8+ T cells sorted from blood, collected in a trial of the OX40 agonist ivuxolimab. Receptors were obtained from an adult with an advanced solid tumor such as melanoma, head and neck, liver or kidney cancer.

This chain links TRBV7-9 with TRBJ2-5; D tentatively fits TRBD1 or TRBD2 (5 bases each). The CDR3 length is 15 residues. V was clipped by 3 bases and J by 2 bases, with 13 bases between them. Germline lookup yields CDR1 SEHNR and CDR2 FQNEAQ (reference sequence). The CDR3 sequence: CASSFGTASQETQYF. Written as DNA, the CDR3 is TGTGCCAGCAGCTTCGGGACCGCATCTCAAGAGACCCAGTACTTC.

This chain joins TRBV7-6 and TRBJ1-3; possible D gene TRBD1, 5 bases. This CDR3 spans 16 amino acids. The V gene's germline CDR1 is SGHVS and CDR2 FNYEAQ. V shed 1 base and J shed 2 bases, with 12 bases lying between them. The CDR3 nucleotides read TGTGCCAGCAGCTTAGAAGGGACGGCCGCTGGAAACACCATATATTTT. This translates into CASSLEGTAAGNTIYF.

This clone was observed a single time. The chain carries TRBV5-1 and TRBJ1-4, with 7 bases lining up with TRBD1. With V trimmed by 5 bases and J by 0 bases, 1 base remained unmatched. Germline CDR1 is SGHRS and CDR2 is YFSETQ. The CDR3 contains 14 residues. The CDR3 loop is CASRQGTTNEKLFF. The CDR3 DNA is TGCGCCAGCAGACAGGGGACAACTAATGAAAAACTGTTTTTT.

By sample fraction, this clone is medium-sized. The chain combines TRBV6-6 with TRBJ1-4; 7 bases align to TRBD1. V gave up 4 bases and J gave up 7 bases; unmatched junction bases: 9. The CDR3 has 15 residues. From germline, CDR1 is MNHNY and CDR2 SVGAGI (reference sequence). Here the CDR3 DNA reads TGTGCCAGCAGTTCTGACAGGGCAGGGGTTGAAAAACTGTTTTTT. Residues: CASSSDRAGVEKLFF.

This clone was found a few times. The CDR3 DNA follows: TGTGCCAGCAGCCAACACTACGAGCAGTACTTC. The encoded protein is CASSQHYEQYF. V gene TRBV14 combines with J gene TRBJ2-7; D gene uncertain. The germline gives CDR1 SGHDN, CDR2 FVKESK. V lost 2 bases to trimming and J lost 3 bases, with 2 bases between them. The CDR3 is 11 amino acids.

The chain carries TRBV13 and TRBJ2-1; no definite D call. There are 14 residues in the CDR3. V gave up 3 bases and J gave up 4 bases, with 10 bases separating them. Germline-derived CDR1 and CDR2 are PRHDT and FYEKMQ (reference sequence). CDR3 residues: CASSFSSAYNEQFF. CDR3 DNA: TGTGCCAGCAGCTTTTCATCGGCATACAATGAGCAGTTCTTC.

The chain uses TRBV5-5 and TRBJ2-5; tentatively, D is TRBD2 (6 bases). The germline CDR1 and CDR2 sequences are SGHKS and YYEKEE (reference sequence). Between the trimmed V and J ends, which lost 4 bases and 5 bases, there was a span of 21 bases. The CDR3 is 16 amino acids. CDR3 nucleotide sequence: TGTGCCAGCAGCCAGGGAGATGGGGGGAGATCTGAGACCCAGTACTTC. It specifies CASSQGDGGRSETQYF. Using reference TRBV5-5 and TRBJ2-5 for the parts outside the CDR3, the full variable domain is DAGVTQSPTHLIKTRGQQVTLRCSPISGHKSVSWYQQVLGQGPQFIFQYYEKEERGRGNFPDRFSARQFPNYSSELNVNALLLGDSALYLCASSQGDGGRSETQYFGPGTRLLVL.

The chain joins TRBV9 to TRBJ1-3, with 10 positions matching TRBD1. Trimming cost V 4 bases and J 0 bases; bases outside gene matches: 13. CDR1 and CDR2 from the germline V gene are SGDLS and YYNGEE. The CDR3 spans 19 residues. This chain's CDR3 is CASSPRDRGLPGSGNTIYF. For the CDR3, the DNA is TGTGCCAGCAGCCCCCGGGACAGGGGTCTTCCGGGCTCTGGAAACACCATATATTTT.

The chain uses TRBV2 and TRBJ1-3; D not certain. Deletions cut 7 bases from V and 1 base from J, with 11 bases between. Germline V gene data show CDR1 as SNHLY and CDR2 as FYNNEI. The CDR3 runs to 14 residues. CDR3 amino acids: CASTPARSGNTIYF. The CDR3 DNA reads as TGTGCCAGCACCCCTGCGAGGTCTGGAAACACCATATATTTT. Full variable domain (outside the CDR3, taken from reference TRBV2 and TRBJ1-3): EPEVTQTPSHQVTQMGQEVILRCVPISNHLYFYWYRQILGQKVEFLVSFYNNEISEKSEIFDDQFSVERPDGSNFTLKIRSTKLEDSAMYFCASTPARSGNTIYFGEGSWLTVV.

CDR3 coding DNA: TGTGCCAGCAGGGAGCGGGGAACTAGCACAGATACGCAGTATTTT. This encodes CASRERGTSTDTQYF. This chain joins TRBV2 and TRBJ2-3; 7 nucleotides agree with TRBD2. V lost 6 bases and J lost 0; bases outside the gene matches: 6. Germline V gene sequence: CDR1 SNHLY, CDR2 FYNNEI. This CDR3 region has 15 residues.

The chain joins TRBV5-1 to TRBJ1-2; D gene unclear. The ends were cut back, 3 bases at V and 8 bases at J, with 11 bases in the middle. Germline-derived CDR1 and CDR2 are SGHRS and YFSETQ. This CDR3 is 12 amino acids long. DNA of the CDR3: TGCGCCAGCAGCTCCGGGGAGAGCGGCTACACCTTC. This translates into CASSSGESGYTF.

This sequence joins TRBV7-6 and TRBJ2-1, with D possibly being TRBD1 (7 bases). Germline V CDR1 and CDR2: SGHVS, FNYEAQ. CDR3 size: 16 residues. Between the trimmed V and J ends, which lost 6 bases and 7 bases, there was a span of 22 bases. The CDR3 loop is CASSDLDRAGGNEQFF. Here the CDR3 DNA reads TGTGCCAGCAGTGATCTTGACAGGGCTGGGGGGAATGAGCAGTTCTTC.

This chain connects TRBV18 to TRBJ1-2, with TRBD1 identical over 12 bases. V lost 3 bases to trimming and J lost 3 bases; unmatched junction nucleotides: 2. Germline assignment: CDR1 KGHSH and CDR2 LQKENI. CDR3 length equals 15 residues. The CDR3: CASSPGTGGDYGYTF. DNA for the CDR3: TGTGCCAGCTCACCCGGGACAGGGGGCGACTATGGCTACACCTTC.

The gene calls are TRBV19 and TRBJ1-2, with D perhaps matching TRBD1 (6 bases). Germline V CDR1 and CDR2: LNHDA, SQIVND (reference sequence). Trimming stripped 5 bases from V and 3 bases from J, with 10 bases between. CDR3 length: 13 residues. The CDR3 is CASSPGTYYGYTF. The CDR3 nucleotides are TGTGCCAGTAGTCCCGGGACATACTATGGCTACACCTTC. Filled out from reference TRBV19 and TRBJ1-2, the complete variable domain reads DGGITQSPKYLFRKEGQNVTLSCEQNLNHDAMYWYRQDPGQGLRLIYYSQIVNDFQKGDIAEGYSVSREKKESFPLTVTSAQKNPTAFYLCASSPGTYYGYTFGSGTRLTVV.

This clone has just a few counts. This CDR3 is CASSRALNTEAFF. The DNA for the CDR3 is TGTGCCAGTAGTAGGGCATTAAACACTGAAGCTTTCTTT. V is TRBV19 and J is TRBJ1-1; unclear D gene. The germline V gene encodes CDR1 LNHDA and CDR2 SQIVND (reference sequence). The CDR3 has 13 residues. V was trimmed by 4 bases and J by 2 bases, leaving 8 bases between them.

The chain joins TRBV11-3 to TRBJ2-5; 11 bases match TRBD2. Germline values: CDR1 SGHNT, CDR2 YENEEA. The CDR3 loop spans 17 amino acids. With 1 base clipped from V and 4 bases from J, the junction kept 8 bases outside the gene matches. CDR3 in amino acids: CASSLGSTSGRGETQYF. CDR3 in DNA: TGTGCCAGCAGCTTAGGGAGCACTAGCGGGAGAGGAGAGACCCAGTACTTC. Full variable domain (remainder filled in from reference TRBV11-3 and TRBJ2-5): EAGVVQSPRYKIIEKKQPVAFWCNPISGHNTLYWYLQNLGQGPELLIRYENEEAVDDSQLPKDRFSAERLKGVDSTLKIQPAELGDSAVYLCASSLGSTSGRGETQYFGPGTRLLVL.

The chain couples TRBV29-1 to TRBJ2-1; 15 bases are a match to TRBD2. The CDR3 contains 16 residues. Germline loops: CDR1 SQVTM, CDR2 ANQGSEA. Germline trimming cut 4 bases from V and 9 bases from J; bases unmatched to any gene: 10. CDR3 coding DNA: TGCAGCGTTGTAGGGGCCCCGGGACTAGCGGGAGGTGAGCAGTTCTTC. Its protein product is CSVVGAPGLAGGEQFF.

This clone was picked up a small number of times. The chain links TRBV5-1 to TRBJ1-4; 7 bases are a match to TRBD1. The ends lost 4 bases at V and 2 bases at J; junction bases unmatched: 5. This CDR3 has 15 amino acids. Germline CDR1 reads SGHRS; CDR2 reads YFSETQ. The chain's CDR3 is CASSRQGMTNEKLFF. CDR3 DNA sequence: TGCGCCAGCAGCCGACAGGGTATGACTAATGAAAAACTGTTTTTT.

J is TRBJ2-1 and V is TRBV5-1; 10 positions agree with TRBD2. From germline, CDR1 is SGHRS and CDR2 YFSETQ. Germline trimming cut 4 bases from V and 10 bases from J; bases unmatched to any gene: 14. The CDR3 is 16 residues long. CDR3: CASSPGGLAGVGEQFF. As DNA, the CDR3 is TGCGCCAGCAGCCCAGGGGGGCTAGCGGGAGTTGGAGAGCAGTTCTTC.

The chain employs TRBV7-2 and TRBJ1-5; 11 nucleotides match TRBD1. This CDR3 comprises 14 residues. V lost 5 bases to trimming and J lost 4 bases; unmatched junction nucleotides: 1. Per the germline V gene, CDR1 is SGHTA and CDR2 is FQGNSA. The CDR3 DNA is TGTGCCAGCAGCCGGGACAGGGGGAATCAGCCCCAGCATTTT. Its protein is CASSRDRGNQPQHF.

The CDR3 sequence is CASSLDGQGYGYTF. The DNA for the CDR3 is TGCGCCAGCAGCTTGGACGGACAGGGTTATGGCTACACCTTC. This chain links TRBV5-1 with TRBJ1-2, with 8 bases that match TRBD1. The CDR3 length is 14 residues. V shed 0 bases, J shed 5 bases, and the junction held 3 bases outside the gene matches. Germline V lookup: CDR1 SGHRS, CDR2 YFSETQ.

Points on this clone: The same CDR3 is also encoded by other DNA sequences in this sample. The chain couples TRBV27 to TRBJ2-6; D gene uncertain. V was clipped by 7 bases and J by 1 base, with 5 bases between them. The CDR3 extends over 13 amino acids. Per germline, CDR1 MNHEY and CDR2 SMNVEV (reference sequence). CDR3 in amino acids: CASTSSGANVLTF. The CDR3 DNA is TGTGCCAGCACCAGTTCTGGGGCCAACGTCCTGACTTTC. The whole variable domain, filled in from reference TRBV27 and TRBJ2-6, reads EAQVTQNPRYLITVTGKKLTVTCSQNMNHEYMSWYRQDPGLGLRQIYYSMNVEVTDKGDVPEGYKVSRKEKRNFPLILESPSPNQTSLYFCASTSSGANVLTFGAGSRLTVL.